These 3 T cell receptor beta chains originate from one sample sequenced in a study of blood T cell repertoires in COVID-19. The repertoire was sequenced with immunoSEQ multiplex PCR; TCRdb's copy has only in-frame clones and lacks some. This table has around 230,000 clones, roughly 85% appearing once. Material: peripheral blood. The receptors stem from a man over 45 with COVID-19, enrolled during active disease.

CDR3 in amino acids: CASSYPGTGLGYGYTF. As DNA, the CDR3 is TGTGCCAGCAGCTACCCCGGGACAGGGTTGGGCTATGGCTACACCTTC. The chain employs TRBV7-2 and TRBJ1-2; TRBD1 matches 9 bases. CDR1 is SGHTA and CDR2 is FQGNSA in the germline V gene. J lost 4 bases, V lost 4 bases, and 10 bases had no gene match. This CDR3 comprises 16 residues.

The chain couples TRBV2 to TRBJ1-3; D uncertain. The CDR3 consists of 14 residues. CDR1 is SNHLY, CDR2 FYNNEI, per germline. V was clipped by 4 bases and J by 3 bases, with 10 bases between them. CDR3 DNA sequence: TGTGCCAGCAGTGCACCCGGGGATGGAAACACCATATATTTT. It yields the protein CASSAPGDGNTIYF.

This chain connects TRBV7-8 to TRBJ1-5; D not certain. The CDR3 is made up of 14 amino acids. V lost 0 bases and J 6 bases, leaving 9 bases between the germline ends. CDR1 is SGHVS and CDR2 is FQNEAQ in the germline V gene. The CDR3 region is CASSLARRSQPQHF. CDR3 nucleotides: TGTGCCAGCAGCTTAGCGCGCCGAAGTCAGCCCCAGCATTTT. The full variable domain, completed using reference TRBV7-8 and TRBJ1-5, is GAGVSQSPRYKVAKRGQDVALRCDPISGHVSLFWYQQALGQGPEFLTYFQNEAQLDKSGLPSDRFFAERPEGSVSTLKIQRTQQEDSAVYLCASSLARRSQPQHFGDGTRLSIL.